The sequence of this T cell receptor beta chain was determined in a study of shared T cell receptors in the human thymus. Repertoires were generated with immunoSEQ multiplex PCR, while TCRdb's copy carries only in-frame clones and drops some. This table has hundreds of thousands of clones, about 90% appearing once. Germline V lookup: CDR1 WNHNN, CDR2 SYGVQD (reference sequence). The CDR3 has 15 amino acids. The V and J ends lost 0 bases and 8 bases, in that order; junction bases with no gene match: 8. These records were also assigned to another study, of human thymus T cells. As reported in that work: Biased V and J segment usage appeared in thymus and peripheral blood.

V usage is TRBV10-1 and J usage is TRBJ1-1; 8 positions match TRBD1. Sequencing was performed on thymocytes. This receptor was taken from a boy younger than two with a congenital heart defect. DNA for the CDR3: TGCGCCAGCAGTGAGTCGGACAGGGCAGGGGCGGAAGCTTTCTTT. As protein: CASSESDRAGAEAFF.